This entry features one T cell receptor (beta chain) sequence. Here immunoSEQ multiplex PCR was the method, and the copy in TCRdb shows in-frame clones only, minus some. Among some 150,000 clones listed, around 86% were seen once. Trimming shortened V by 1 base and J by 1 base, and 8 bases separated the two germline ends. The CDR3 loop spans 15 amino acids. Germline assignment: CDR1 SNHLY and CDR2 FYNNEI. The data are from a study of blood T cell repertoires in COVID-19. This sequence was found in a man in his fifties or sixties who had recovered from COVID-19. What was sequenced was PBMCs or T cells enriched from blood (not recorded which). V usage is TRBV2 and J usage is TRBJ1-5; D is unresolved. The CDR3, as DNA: TGTGCCAGCAGTGAAGAGGCGGGAAGCAATCAGCCCCAGCATTTT. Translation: CASSEEAGSNQPQHF.